These 21 T cell receptor beta chains came from one sample sequenced in a study of monozygotic twins with inflammatory bowel disease. TCRdb reanalyzed the 5' RACE reads and collapses them to one entry per CDR3 protein, without DNA. Here the sample table reports about 210,000 distinct CDR3 sequences. Source material: blood. Receptor source: a human donor with ulcerative colitis or Crohn's disease, or a healthy co-twin of an affected twin (not recorded which).

The chain recombines TRBV2 with TRBJ2-2; the D gene TCRdb calls, TRBD1, cannot be checked with no DNA. Per germline, CDR1 SNHLY and CDR2 FYNNEI. This CDR3 is built from 13 residues. CDR3 region: CASSPTREGELFF. The full variable domain, in which reference TRBV2 and TRBJ2-2 provide the parts outside the CDR3, is EPEVTQTPSHQVTQMGQEVILRCVPISNHLYFYWYRQILGQKVEFLVSFYNNEISEKSEIFDDQFSVERPDGSNFTLKIRSTKLEDSAMYFCASSPTREGELFFGEGSRLTVL.

This sequence joins TRBV5-1 and TRBJ2-5; as DNA is missing, the TRBD1 call by TCRdb cannot be tested. The CDR3 has 14 residues. The V gene's germline CDR1 is SGHRS and CDR2 YFSETQ. The chain's CDR3 is CASSLVPGIETQYF.

This sequence joins TRBV12-3 or TRBV12-4 and TRBJ1-3; there is no DNA to check the TCRdb D call of TRBD1. The CDR3 loop spans 15 amino acids. The chain's CDR3 is CASALGETPGNTIYF.

The rearrangement links TRBV6-1 to TRBJ2-1; no DNA is available, so the TRBD1 call from TCRdb remains unchecked. The CDR3 has 16 residues. Germline V CDR1 and CDR2: MNHNS, SASEGT. This chain's CDR3 is CASRRKPGSSYNEQFF.

V gene TRBV10-3 combines with J gene TRBJ2-2; TCRdb's D call of TRBD2 is untestable without DNA. Germline-derived CDR1 and CDR2 are ENHRY and SYGVKD. The CDR3 contains 16 residues. The CDR3 spells CAISGLAGSNTGELFF.

This chain connects TRBV11-2 to TRBJ2-7; the TCRdb call, TRBD2, lacks DNA for checking. The CDR3 is 15 amino acids. Per the germline V gene, CDR1 is SGHAT and CDR2 is FQNNGV. The CDR3 spells CASSSSPGLSYEQYF.

The rearrangement links TRBV7-2 to TRBJ2-3; TCRdb lists TRBD2, though no DNA is available to test this call. Germline CDR1 is SGHTA and CDR2 is FQGNSA. The CDR3 runs to 16 residues. This chain's CDR3 is CASSFGWPVVKDTQYF.

J is TRBJ2-5 and V is TRBV28; TCRdb's D call of TRBD1 is untestable without DNA. Germline CDR1 reads MDHEN; CDR2 reads SYDVKM. This CDR3 comprises 17 residues. The CDR3 sequence: CASSLYLPGGGQETQYF.

This chain uses TRBV12-3 or TRBV12-4 with TRBJ1-1. The CDR3 is 14 residues long. This CDR3 reads CASSGGGGFIEAFF.

This chain connects TRBV7-2 to TRBJ1-6; no DNA is available, so the TRBD1 call from TCRdb remains unchecked. This CDR3 contains 15 residues. Germline CDR1 is SGHTA and CDR2 is FQGNSA. The CDR3 protein is CASSLEGGRNSPLHF.

The J gene is TRBJ2-5, the V gene TRBV25-1; TCRdb indicates TRBD2, and absent DNA this call remains unverified. The CDR3 totals 14 residues. Germline CDR1 is MGHDK and CDR2 is SYGVNS. CDR3 protein: CASSPASGSETQYF.

V and J are TRBV10-2 and TRBJ2-7; the TRBD1 assignment by TCRdb is unverifiable without DNA. This CDR3 contains 16 residues. CDR1 is WSHSY and CDR2 is SAAADI in the germline V gene. The CDR3 spells CASSEWGTGRVYEQYF.

This chain links TRBV6-2 or TRBV6-3 with TRBJ2-7. The CDR3 consists of 12 residues. Germline V gives CDR1 MNHEY, CDR2 SVGEGT. The CDR3 reads CASSIRYGEQYF.

The chain joins TRBV5-5 to TRBJ1-6; TCRdb returns TRBD1, unconfirmable since there is no DNA. This CDR3 spans 15 amino acids. The germline CDR1 and CDR2 sequences are SGHKS and YYEKEE (reference sequence). The CDR3 loop reads CASSSPGTNNSPLHF. Looking up the rest from reference TRBV5-5 and TRBJ1-6 gives the full variable domain: DAGVTQSPTHLIKTRGQQVTLRCSPISGHKSVSWYQQVLGQGPQFIFQYYEKEERGRGNFPDRFSARQFPNYSSELNVNALLLGDSALYLCASSSPGTNNSPLHFGNGTRLTVT.

This chain joins TRBV4-1 and TRBJ1-2; as DNA is missing, the TRBD1 call by TCRdb cannot be tested. Germline V gene lookup returns CDR1 MGHRA and CDR2 YSYEKL. The CDR3 sequence is 15 residues long. The CDR3 reads CASSQITGGLYGYTF.

The rearrangement links TRBV5-1 to TRBJ1-4. This CDR3 is built from 14 residues. Germline V gene data show CDR1 as SGHRS and CDR2 as YFSETQ. CDR3 sequence: CASSLGAKREKLFF.

This rearrangement joins TRBV5-1 to TRBJ1-1; TCRdb's assignment of TRBD1 cannot be checked, as there is no DNA. CDR1 is SGHRS and CDR2 is YFSETQ in the germline V gene. The CDR3 is made up of 16 amino acids. CDR3 sequence: CASSLATLEGGTEAFF.

The chain carries TRBV11-1 and TRBJ2-3; TCRdb returns TRBD2, unconfirmable since there is no DNA. CDR3 length: 18 amino acids. Looked up from germline, CDR1 is SGHAT and CDR2 is FQDESV (reference sequence). Here the CDR3 reads CASSSARTSGRSSDTQYF.

This chain connects TRBV12-3 or TRBV12-4 to TRBJ2-3; TCRdb's D call, TRBD2, is unchecked because there is no DNA. CDR3 length: 15 amino acids. The CDR3 region is CASSLGGVGTDTQYF.

The genes are TRBV7-8 and TRBJ2-5; there is no DNA to check the TCRdb D call of TRBD2. Germline CDR1 SGHVS, CDR2 FQNEAQ. The length of the CDR3 is 16 residues. CDR3 region: CASSLTSGGRGETQYF.

J is TRBJ1-1 and V is TRBV12-3 or TRBV12-4; TCRdb's assignment of TRBD1 cannot be checked, as there is no DNA. This CDR3 is built from 16 residues. The CDR3 sequence is CASSLGQVGAGTEAFF.